This T cell receptor beta chain was sequenced in a study of CD8 T cells in Susac syndrome (dated by TCRdb to between 2018 and 2021). At the level of the whole study: Repertoire sequencing was used to test whether CD8+ T cell activation and differentiation in Susac syndrome was antigen driven.

The paper as a whole reports these results and caveats: The number of individuals in the TCR sequencing and HLA analysis was acknowledged as relatively small.

Peripheral blood CD8+ and CD4+ T cells from healthy donors, Susac syndrome patients and multiple sclerosis patients were profiled using high-throughput TCR beta sequencing. The healthy donors served as controls matched for age and sex. Bulk CD8+ and CD4+ T cells were purified magnetically by negative isolation, whereas CD8+ TEMRA cells were enriched by FACS. Blood was drawn into EDTA tubes, processed within 24 hours, and PBMCs were isolated by density gradient centrifugation. PBMCs intended for TCR sequencing were cryopreserved in liquid nitrogen and thawed later in a water bath at 37 degrees C. The sorted or isolated CD4+, CD8+ and CD8+ TEMRA cells had a purity of 90% or higher. Remarks on this clonotype: What this receptor recognizes is not known. Sequence at one end of the junction differs from germline and may be a read error.

From a lookup of the germline V gene (reference sequence), CDR1 and CDR2 are LNHDA and SQIVND. The CDR3 runs 11 residues from the cysteine to the phenylalanine. Just the 33-base CDR3 DNA is kept, in frame starting at base 1. RNA was extracted using the RNeasy kit, and about 0.45 to 1 ug of the RNA was reverse transcribed with random hexamers. The immunoSEQ multiplex PCR assay, covering 54 Vbeta and 13 Jbeta segments, was used to amplify TCR beta CDR3 regions. PCR amplification bias was corrected using a synthetic template baseline for primer optimization and computational correction. The original pipeline was this. Only productive sequences were kept, with reads annotated to V, D and J genes according to IMGT and analyzed in immunoSEQ Analyzer. To calculate clonality, Shannon entropy was normalized by log2 of the number of productive unique sequences and then subtracted from one. For each patient and control, public and private clones were evaluated among the 100 most prevalent clones. Susac-specific clones were defined as absent from healthy and MS cohorts, over a thousand published viral clones and other ImmuneACCESS disease sequences. TCRdb applied fastp at Q25 and MiXCR to the public reads, then kept only in-frame beta chains. Rows are combined by CDR3 protein, so each entry shows the most common genes and DNA. The V and J calls were determined by TCRdb, not by the authors. This sample holds around 190,000 distinct CDR3 sequences; 85% to 95% were observed only once. The ten largest clones capture 0.1% of the sample.

The receptor was isolated from a human donor in good health. The source material was CD4+ T cells from PBMCs. The rearrangement joined TRBV19 to TRBJ2-1; too little of a D gene remains to name it. The CDR3 here reads CATSSHNEQFF. The nucleotide sequence reads TGTGCCACCTCCTCCCACAATGAGCAGTTCTTC.